The next 17 T cell receptor beta chains were all read from a single sample in a study of high-grade serous ovarian cancer treatment subgroups. Repertoires were generated with immunoSEQ multiplex PCR, while TCRdb's copy carries only in-frame clones and drops some. The sample has some 9,100 clones; 72% are singletons. Tumor samples were taken before definitive surgery or chemotherapy. What was sequenced was tumor tissue. These receptors all stem from a human donor with high-grade serous ovarian cancer.

The rearrangement uses TRBV5-6 and TRBJ1-6; TRBD1 matches at 7 bases. Germline loops: CDR1 SGHDT, CDR2 YYEEEE. The CDR3 covers 14 residues. Trimming at V came to 0 bases and at J to 10 bases, leaving 4 bases not matched to a gene. CDR3 nucleotides: TGTGCCAGCAGCTTGGGGACAGGTACCTCACCCCTCCACTTT. It encodes CASSLGTGTSPLHF.

The chain employs TRBV5-6 and TRBJ1-5, with a possible D match to TRBD1 (5 bases). The CDR3 has 12 residues. The V gene's germline CDR1 is SGHDT and CDR2 YYEEEE. V lost 3 bases and J lost 9, with 10 bases in between. The CDR3 region is CASSSHRGPQHF. Here the CDR3 DNA reads TGTGCCAGCAGCTCCCATAGGGGGCCCCAGCATTTT.

This clone turned up a few times. This chain links TRBV27 with TRBJ1-1; D unclear. The CDR3 consists of 15 residues. Germline CDR1 reads MNHEY; CDR2 reads SMNVEV (reference sequence). The ends were cut back, 3 bases at V and 4 bases at J, with 15 bases in the middle. The CDR3 spells CASSFQPILVTEAFF. DNA for the CDR3: TGTGCCAGCAGTTTTCAGCCGATCCTGGTCACTGAAGCTTTCTTT.

The CDR3, as DNA: TGTGCCAGCAGCCGGACTGGGGAGACCCAGTACTTC. Its translation: CASSRTGETQYF. This chain connects TRBV7-2 to TRBJ2-5, with a tentative D call TRBD2 (5 bases). CDR1 is SGHTA, CDR2 FQGNSA, per germline. Trimming pared 5 bases from V and 5 bases from J, leaving 9 bases between. The CDR3 totals 12 residues.

Only a few counts were recorded for this clone. The sample contains more than one DNA sequence encoding this CDR3. This sequence joins TRBV2 and TRBJ1-5, with D possibly TRBD1 on 6 matching bases. Trimming removed 8 bases from V and 6 bases from J, with 14 bases in between. From germline, CDR1 is SNHLY and CDR2 FYNNEI. This CDR3 region has 13 residues. The CDR3 loop reads CASSGRGGQPQHF. The CDR3 coding sequence is TGTGCCAGCTCCGGCAGGGGCGGTCAGCCCCAGCATTTT.

This chain uses TRBV18 with TRBJ2-7, with unresolved D. This CDR3 contains 12 residues. Trimming shortened V by 1 base and J by 5 bases, and 6 bases separated the two germline ends. Germline CDR1 KGHSH, CDR2 LQKENI. The CDR3 bases are TGTGCCAGCTCACCACGGCCCAACGAGCAGTACTTC. It codes for CASSPRPNEQYF.

This clone was seen only once. The J gene is TRBJ1-1, the V gene TRBV5-4; TRBD1 matches 8 bases. The germline gives CDR1 SGHNT, CDR2 YYREEE (reference sequence). The CDR3 covers 15 residues. The junction had 6 bases not matched to a gene; V was cut back by 4 bases and J by 1 base. The CDR3 DNA is TGTGCCAGCAGCAAAAACAGGGGGACGAACACTGAAGCTTTCTTT. It yields the protein CASSKNRGTNTEAFF.

This clone is classed as medium-sized. The CDR3 spells CASSSTRANTGELFF. The CDR3 bases are TGTGCCAGTTCCTCTACTAGGGCGAACACCGGGGAGCTGTTTTTT. The chain has TRBV19 and TRBJ2-2; D is perhaps TRBD2 (5 bases). This CDR3 spans 15 amino acids. Trimming stripped 8 bases from V and 0 bases from J, with 13 bases between. Germline lookup yields CDR1 LNHDA and CDR2 SQIVND (reference sequence).

The chain carries TRBV19 and TRBJ2-7, with TRBD1 matching 7 bases. The CDR3 has 15 residues. Germline CDR1 is LNHDA and CDR2 is SQIVND (reference sequence). Germline trimming cut 6 bases from V and 0 bases from J; bases unmatched to any gene: 8. CDR3 loop: CASSPKGASSYEQYF. CDR3 sequence (DNA): TGTGCCAGTAGCCCGAAGGGGGCCAGCTCCTACGAGCAGTACTTC.

The gene calls are TRBV27 and TRBJ2-3; 8 bases are a match to TRBD1. Germline V gene sequence: CDR1 MNHEY, CDR2 SMNVEV (reference sequence). The CDR3 totals 15 residues. V was clipped by 3 bases and J by 4 bases; unmatched bases: 6. CDR3 coding DNA: TGTGCCAGCAGTTTGTACCCGGACAGGGCAGATACGCAGTATTTT. It is translated as CASSLYPDRADTQYF.

The rearrangement joins TRBV11-2 to TRBJ2-7; 11 bases map to TRBD2. V dropped 5 bases and J dropped 2; count of bases not matched to a gene: 11. Germline CDR1 SGHAT, CDR2 FQNNGV. This CDR3 comprises 17 residues. This chain's CDR3 is CASSRGTSGKYAYEQYF. Here the CDR3 DNA reads TGTGCCAGCAGCCGAGGGACTAGCGGAAAATATGCCTACGAGCAGTACTTC.

The rearrangement uses TRBV29-1 and TRBJ2-5, with TRBD2 matching over 9 bases. The J segment lost 2 bases and the V segment lost 6 bases, leaving 7 bases of the junction unmatched. The germline V gene encodes CDR1 SQVTM and CDR2 ANQGSEA. The CDR3 spans 14 residues. The CDR3 region is CSVSGTSSQETQYF. CDR3 sequence (DNA): TGCAGCGTATCCGGGACTAGCTCTCAAGAGACCCAGTACTTC.

To note about this clone: At one of its ends the junction is not consistent with the germline gene, which may arise from a read error. In DNA form, the CDR3 reads TGTGCTAGCAGCTTAGCAGGGATATACGAGCAGTACTTC. Its protein product is CASSLAGIYEQYF. The chain has TRBV7-7 and TRBJ2-7; a possible D gene is TRBD1 (5 bases). Germline CDR1 and CDR2: SSHAT and FNYEAQ (reference sequence). This CDR3 contains 13 residues.

The rearrangement joins TRBV19 to TRBJ2-7; D is possibly TRBD2 (5 bases). The CDR3 totals 16 residues. The germline CDR1 and CDR2 sequences are LNHDA and SQIVND (reference sequence). V was cut by 5 bases and J by 0 bases, with 17 bases left in between. The CDR3 DNA reads TGTGCCAGTAGTGGTGTAAGGAGCGGAAGCTCCTACGAGCAGTACTTC. It specifies CASSGVRSGSSYEQYF. Filled out from reference TRBV19 and TRBJ2-7, the complete variable domain reads DGGITQSPKYLFRKEGQNVTLSCEQNLNHDAMYWYRQDPGQGLRLIYYSQIVNDFQKGDIAEGYSVSREKKESFPLTVTSAQKNPTAFYLCASSGVRSGSSYEQYFGPGTRLTVT.

This rearrangement joins TRBV19 to TRBJ2-2; 9 bases agree with TRBD1. V lost 10 bases to trimming and J lost 6 bases; unmatched junction nucleotides: 6. The CDR3 covers 13 residues. Germline lookup yields CDR1 LNHDA and CDR2 SQIVND (reference sequence). CDR3 coding DNA: TGTGCCACCACTAACAGGGGGCCCGGGGAGCTGTTTTTT. Encoded protein: CATTNRGPGELFF.

The chain couples TRBV19 to TRBJ2-7; D unresolved. Germline CDR1 reads LNHDA; CDR2 reads SQIVND (reference sequence). The CDR3 loop spans 14 amino acids. The germline V and J ends were trimmed by 2 bases and 1 base, with 9 bases remaining between them. The chain's CDR3 is CASSIIGPSYEQYF. The CDR3 nucleotides are TGTGCCAGTAGTATAATTGGCCCTTCCTACGAGCAGTACTTC.

V gene TRBV19 combines with J gene TRBJ2-7; 8 nucleotides align to TRBD2. Germline assignment: CDR1 LNHDA and CDR2 SQIVND (reference sequence). The V segment lost 5 bases and the J segment 7 bases; nucleotides outside the gene matches: 7. There are 13 residues in the CDR3. The CDR3 spells CASSFGLAGEQYF. DNA for the CDR3: TGTGCCAGTAGTTTTGGACTAGCAGGGGAGCAGTACTTC.